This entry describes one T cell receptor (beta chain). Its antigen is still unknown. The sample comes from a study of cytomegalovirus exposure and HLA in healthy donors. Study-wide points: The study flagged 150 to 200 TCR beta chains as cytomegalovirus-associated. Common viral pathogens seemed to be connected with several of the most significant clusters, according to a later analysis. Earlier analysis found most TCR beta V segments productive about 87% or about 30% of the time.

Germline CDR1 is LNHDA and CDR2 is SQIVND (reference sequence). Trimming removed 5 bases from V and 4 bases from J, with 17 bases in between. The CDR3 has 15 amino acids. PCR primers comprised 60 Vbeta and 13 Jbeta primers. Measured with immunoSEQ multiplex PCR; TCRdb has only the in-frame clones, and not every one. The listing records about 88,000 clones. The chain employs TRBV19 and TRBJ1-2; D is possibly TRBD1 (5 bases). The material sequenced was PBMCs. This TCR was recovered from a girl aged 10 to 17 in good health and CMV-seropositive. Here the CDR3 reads CASSEGPGGVYGYTF. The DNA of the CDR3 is TGTGCCAGTAGTGAAGGCCCTGGGGGGGTCTATGGCTACACCTTC.